A selection of T cell receptor beta chains follows, all from one sample in a study of cytomegalovirus exposure and HLA in healthy donors. Some clones are missing from TCRdb's copy, which holds only in-frame ones; the method was immunoSEQ multiplex PCR. Of around 100,000 clones listed, around 79% are singletons. Sequencing was done on a sample of PBMCs. The receptors were gathered from a man aged 45-60 years in good health and CMV-seropositive. Each CDR3 is given without its conserved first and last residue. Fields, in order: clone size, J gene, V gene, CDR3 protein. Only some rows state a clone size, as once, few, many or a class for expanded clones.

size: .; J: TRBJ2-3; V: TRBV11-2; CDR3: ASSQLAGVADTQY
size: .; J: TRBJ2-2; V: TRBV5-5; CDR3: ASSLVPGELF
size: .; J: TRBJ2-3; V: TRBV7-3; CDR3: ASSLYGLGTDTQY
size: .; J: TRBJ2-6; V: TRBV19; CDR3: ASTQGRPLRPGANVLT
size: .; J: TRBJ2-3; V: TRBV4-1; CDR3: ASSWAGAGVTDTQY
size: .; J: TRBJ2-3; V: TRBV7-3; CDR3: ASSPQTGDTQY
size: .; J: TRBJ2-3; V: TRBV6-1; CDR3: ASSPEAGRTDTQY
size: once; J: TRBJ2-5; V: TRBV11-2; CDR3: ASSFIRLSGQETQY
size: .; J: TRBJ2-7; V: TRBV27; CDR3: ASSFGLAVGYEQY
size: .; J: TRBJ1-5; V: TRBV6-5; CDR3: ASSGTGGHQPQH
size: .; J: TRBJ1-5; V: TRBV28; CDR3: ASMLGGNSNQPQH
size: .; J: TRBJ2-6; V: TRBV7-9; CDR3: ASSLVDRGLSGANVLT
size: .; J: TRBJ1-5; V: TRBV6-6; CDR3: ASSYRTGGLQPQH
size: .; J: TRBJ2-5; V: TRBV4-2; CDR3: ASSQLKGRGETQY
size: .; J: TRBJ2-7; V: TRBV30; CDR3: AWTTGSHEQY
size: .; J: TRBJ1-2; V: TRBV19; CDR3: ASSTLTANYGYT
size: .; J: TRBJ1-5; V: TRBV29-1; CDR3: SVRGGRHQPQH
size: .; J: TRBJ2-7; V: TRBV7-8; CDR3: ASSLGGQGPYEQY
size: .; J: TRBJ2-2; V: TRBV19; CDR3: ASSQSGRSTGELF
size: .; J: TRBJ2-7; V: TRBV5-3; CDR3: ARSRPRTGATYEQY
size: .; J: TRBJ1-5; V: TRBV11-1; CDR3: ASSPPGLGASQPQH
size: .; J: TRBJ2-5; V: TRBV10-1; CDR3: ASSEQIEETQY
size: once; J: TRBJ2-7; V: TRBV27; CDR3: ASSLLGVGSNEQY
size: .; J: TRBJ2-2; V: TRBV28; CDR3: ASSAGTESTGELF
size: .; J: TRBJ2-3; V: TRBV5-4; CDR3: ASSFPTRTTDTQY
size: .; J: TRBJ2-5; V: TRBV4-2; CDR3: ASSQVLGGATGETQY
size: once; J: TRBJ2-2; V: TRBV4-2; CDR3: ASSQDILRELF
size: .; J: TRBJ2-7; V: TRBV30; CDR3: AWSRGIGGDYEQY
size: .; J: TRBJ1-1; V: TRBV7-9; CDR3: ASSSWEGDYTEAF
size: .; J: TRBJ1-1; V: TRBV6-1; CDR3: ATLTRGTNTEAF
size: .; J: TRBJ2-3; V: TRBV27; CDR3: ASSLRVGRLAGGGSDTQY
size: .; J: TRBJ2-2; V: TRBV7-8; CDR3: ASSPRATGGAVGELF
size: few; J: TRBJ2-5; V: TRBV18; CDR3: ASSPGTGVGLALKETQY
size: .; J: TRBJ2-7; V: TRBV9; CDR3: ASSVAPGGEYEQY
size: .; J: TRBJ2-1; V: TRBV28; CDR3: ASNTGGGEQF
size: .; J: TRBJ2-1; V: TRBV7-3; CDR3: ASSSSGTRNEQF
size: .; J: TRBJ2-5; V: TRBV18; CDR3: ASSLQGQETQY
size: few; J: TRBJ1-1; V: TRBV7-9; CDR3: ASSLEQGATEAF
size: few; J: TRBJ1-1; V: TRBV9; CDR3: ASSAQGAGTEAF
size: .; J: TRBJ1-2; V: TRBV16; CDR3: ASSPERGGGYGYT
size: .; J: TRBJ2-3; V: TRBV4-1; CDR3: ASSPTSGSTDTQY
size: .; J: TRBJ1-2; V: TRBV20-1; CDR3: RPGGSGYT
size: few; J: TRBJ2-7; V: TRBV4-2; CDR3: ASSPRWGPLEQY
size: .; J: TRBJ2-7; V: TRBV18; CDR3: ASLAGTGATSEQY
size: .; J: TRBJ2-7; V: TRBV15; CDR3: ATSMGQGPREQY
size: .; J: TRBJ2-5; V: TRBV28; CDR3: ASSPTRDSGLKETQY
size: .; J: TRBJ2-7; V: TRBV2; CDR3: ASSDLVRDEQY
size: .; J: TRBJ2-2; V: TRBV30; CDR3: TWSAIAPGGRRTGELF
size: .; J: TRBJ2-2; V: TRBV9; CDR3: ASSPRSGNTGELF
size: .; J: TRBJ2-1; V: TRBV19; CDR3: ASSLYGGRGAEQF
size: .; J: TRBJ2-1; V: TRBV28; CDR3: ASSQRREVGYEQF
size: .; J: TRBJ2-7; V: TRBV6-5; CDR3: ASSYSNRAGEQY
size: .; J: TRBJ2-7; V: TRBV2; CDR3: ASSENPPQGKGYEQY
size: .; J: TRBJ2-3; V: TRBV15; CDR3: ATSQTRTGAHTDTQY